Below are 8 T cell receptor beta chains sequenced from a single sample in a study of CD8+ T cells in alopecia areata. Collection of lesional scalp punch biopsies and peripheral blood was performed in alopecia areata patients. As the sequencing template, cDNA was produced by extracting RNA and reverse transcribing it. Method: immunoSEQ multiplex PCR; TCRdb's copy keeps in-frame clones and lacks some. Of approximately 13,000 clones listed, under 60% were seen once; the top ten hold about a tenth. The sample in question was skin, obtained at week 0. The receptors were sampled from a human donor with alopecia areata.

The chain's CDR3 is CASSLFRGNGYTF. CDR3 nucleotide sequence: TGTGCCAGCAGCTTATTTAGGGGGAATGGCTACACCTTC. This chain links TRBV7-9 with TRBJ1-2; TRBD1 might be the D (6 bases). CDR3 length equals 13 residues. V gave up 2 bases and J gave up 6 bases, with 10 bases separating them. The germline CDR1 and CDR2 sequences are SEHNR and FQNEAQ (reference sequence).

This chain's CDR3 is CASSLVGQGNSPLHF. CDR3 in DNA: TGCGCCAGCAGCTTGGTGGGACAGGGTAATTCACCCCTCCACTTT. This rearrangement joins TRBV5-1 to TRBJ1-6, with TRBD1 matching 9 bases. From germline, CDR1 is SGHRS and CDR2 YFSETQ. The CDR3 has 15 residues. The V segment lost 0 bases and the J segment 6 bases; nucleotides outside the gene matches: 1.

This clone was seen only once. The rearrangement joins TRBV6-1 to TRBJ2-2, with D unclear. The CDR3 loop spans 14 amino acids. Trimming pared 8 bases from V and 1 base from J, leaving 11 bases between. CDR1 is MNHNS, CDR2 SASEGT, per germline. CDR3 nucleotide sequence: TGTGCCAGCCGTGGGATTTTGAACACCGGGGAGCTGTTTTTT. Its translation: CASRGILNTGELFF.

This clone was seen a handful of times. The chain carries TRBV5-4 and TRBJ1-2; D call uncertain. The CDR3 spans 12 residues. The V end was cut by 0 bases, the J end by 8 bases, with 8 bases between. In germline, CDR1 is SGHNT, CDR2 YYREEE (reference sequence). This chain's CDR3 is CASSLVGLGYTF. CDR3 coding DNA: TGTGCCAGCAGCTTGGTTGGCTTAGGCTACACCTTC.

This rearrangement joins TRBV27 to TRBJ1-6, with D possibly being TRBD1 (5 bases). V was clipped by 5 bases and J by 5 bases, with 13 bases between them. The CDR3 contains 15 residues. Looked up from germline, CDR1 is MNHEY and CDR2 is SMNVEV (reference sequence). This CDR3 reads CASSPWIGDNSPLHF. Here the CDR3 DNA reads TGTGCCAGCAGTCCCTGGATAGGGGATAATTCACCCCTCCACTTT.

V and J are TRBV5-1 and TRBJ2-5; 8 positions agree with TRBD2. Trimming removed 4 bases from V and 0 bases from J; junction bases left unmatched: 8. CDR3 length equals 16 residues. The germline V gene has CDR1 SGHRS and CDR2 YFSETQ. The CDR3 protein is CASSLQGAGDQETQYF. In DNA, the CDR3 is TGCGCCAGCAGCCTGCAAGGAGCGGGGGACCAAGAGACCCAGTACTTC.

Concerning this clone itself: A far more abundant clone sits one base away, making this likely a read error. The J gene is TRBJ2-7, the V gene TRBV5-4, with 11 positions matching TRBD2. The CDR3 covers 16 residues. Germline V gives CDR1 SGHNT, CDR2 YYREEE (reference sequence). This CDR3 is CANSRSSGGKDYEQYF. DNA of the CDR3: TGTGCCAACAGCAGATCTAGCGGGGGGAAGGACTACGAGCAGTACTTC.

This clone has more than one count but fewer than ten. V and J are TRBV7-3 and TRBJ1-6; TRBD1 might be the D (6 bases). In germline, CDR1 is SGHTA, CDR2 FQGTGA. Trimming left V 5 bases short and J 6 bases short, with 14 bases between. The CDR3 has 15 amino acids. The CDR3 reads CASSVPDRFNSPLHF. The CDR3 bases are TGTGCCAGCAGCGTCCCCGACAGGTTTAATTCACCCCTCCACTTT.